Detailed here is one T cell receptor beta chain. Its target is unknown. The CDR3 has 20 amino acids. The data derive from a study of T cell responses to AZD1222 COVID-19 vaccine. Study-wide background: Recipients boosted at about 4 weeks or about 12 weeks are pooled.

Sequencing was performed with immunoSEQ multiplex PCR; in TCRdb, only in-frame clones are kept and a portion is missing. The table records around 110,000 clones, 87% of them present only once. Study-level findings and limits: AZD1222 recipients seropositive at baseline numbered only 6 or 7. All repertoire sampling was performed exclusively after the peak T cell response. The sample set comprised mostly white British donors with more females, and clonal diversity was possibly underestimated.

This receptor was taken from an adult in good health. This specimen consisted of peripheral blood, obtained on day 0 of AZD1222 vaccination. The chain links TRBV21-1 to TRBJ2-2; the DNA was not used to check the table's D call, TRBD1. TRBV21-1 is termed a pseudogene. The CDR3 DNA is TGTGCCAGCAGCAAAGCCGGGACAGGGAACACCTTGGACAACACCGGGGAGCTGTTTTTT. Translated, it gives CASSKAGTGNTLDNTGELFF.